This entry lists 29 T cell receptor beta chains sequenced from one sample in a study of blood T cell repertoires in COVID-19 (dated by TCRdb to about 2020). Library generation was performed with the immunoSEQ multiplex PCR assay. The immuneACCESS repertoire file appears here via TCRdb, limited to in-frame rearrangements. These files lack a portion of the clones; in checked studies, under half of the deficit traces to unresolved V genes, and the cause of the others is not known. The sample profile shows some 250,000 clones; 70% to 90% of them were found once. The leading ten clones occupy 15% to 17% of the sample. Material for sequencing was PBMCs or T cells enriched from blood (not recorded which). These receptors originate from a man aged 18 to 29 who had recovered from COVID-19.

CDR3 region: CASKGVAGSYNEQFF. DNA of the CDR3: TGCGCCAGCAAGGGGGTAGCGGGATCCTACAATGAGCAGTTCTTC. The J gene is TRBJ2-1, the V gene TRBV5-1, with TRBD2 matching 8 bases. Germline V CDR1 and CDR2: SGHRS, YFSETQ. After removal of 6 bases from V and 1 base from J, the junction contained 6 bases not matched to a gene. CDR3 length equals 15 residues.

The genes are TRBV6-5 and TRBJ1-1, with 9 positions matching TRBD1. Trimming at V came to 4 bases and at J to 11 bases, leaving 5 bases not matched to a gene. Germline loops: CDR1 MNHEY, CDR2 SVGAGI. The CDR3 loop spans 12 amino acids. CDR3 region: CASSSRTGEAFF. For the CDR3, the DNA is TGTGCCAGCAGTTCCAGGACAGGGGAGGCTTTCTTT.

The V gene is TRBV5-1, the J gene TRBJ1-6, with D possibly matching TRBD1 (6 bases). V gave up 4 bases and J gave up 9 bases, with 17 bases separating them. The CDR3 covers 15 residues. Germline V gene lookup returns CDR1 SGHRS and CDR2 YFSETQ. CDR3 nucleotide sequence: TGCGCCAGCAGCGCCATCGCGGGGGGCGGTTCACCCCTCCACTTT. Protein sequence: CASSAIAGGGSPLHF.

The rearrangement uses TRBV20-1 and TRBJ2-1; 8 bases are shared with TRBD2. V was pared by 3 bases and J by 1 base, with 8 bases of the junction left unmatched. Germline CDR1 reads DFQATT; CDR2 reads SNEGSKA (reference sequence). The CDR3 spans 16 residues. DNA of the CDR3: TGCAGTGCTAGTCAGAGCGGGAGTGGATCCTACAATGAGCAGTTCTTC. Translating gives CSASQSGSGSYNEQFF.

The gene calls are TRBV3-1 (or the pseudogene TRBV3-2) and TRBJ1-1, with TRBD1 matching 8 bases. The CDR3 sequence is 14 residues long. V lost 5 bases to trimming and J lost 1 base; unmatched junction nucleotides: 3. Germline V gives CDR1 LGHDT, CDR2 YNNKEL (reference sequence). CDR3 loop: CASSFGQGNTEAFF. CDR3 DNA: TGTGCCAGCAGCTTCGGACAGGGGAACACTGAAGCTTTCTTT.

This clone has a single count. The J gene is TRBJ2-7, the V gene TRBV2, with D perhaps TRBD1 (8 bases). Germline V gene sequence: CDR1 SNHLY, CDR2 FYNNEI. The CDR3 is made up of 14 amino acids. Trimming cost V 1 base and J 3 bases, with 10 bases left between them. The CDR3 spells CASSEDRGGYEQYF. CDR3 DNA: TGTGCCAGCAGTGAAGACAGGGGGGGCTACGAGCAGTACTTC.

This clone has a single count. The rearrangement links TRBV7-8 to TRBJ1-1; 8 bases are a match to TRBD1. Looked up from germline, CDR1 is SGHVS and CDR2 is FQNEAQ. The CDR3 spans 16 residues. Trimming removed 5 bases from V and 4 bases from J; junction bases left unmatched: 12. The CDR3 spells CASSPNRQGMSTEAFF. DNA of the CDR3: TGTGCCAGCAGCCCCAATCGACAGGGGATGAGCACTGAAGCTTTCTTT.

This clone was seen more than once but under ten times. The CDR3 region has the DNA TGCAGTGCTAGTGCCCGGGACAGAAATTCACCCCTCCACTTT. It is translated as CSASARDRNSPLHF. The rearrangement uses TRBV20-1 and TRBJ1-6; TRBD1 matches at 7 bases. The V gene end was trimmed by 3 bases and the J gene end by 7 bases; junction bases not matched to a gene: 6. CDR1 and CDR2 from the germline V gene are DFQATT and SNEGSKA (reference sequence). The CDR3 length is 14 residues.

This chain joins TRBV4-1 and TRBJ1-2, with 9 bases aligning to TRBD1. The CDR3 has 17 residues. CDR1 is MGHRA and CDR2 is YSYEKL in the germline V gene. V shed 1 base, J shed 4 bases, and the junction held 10 bases outside the gene matches. This chain's CDR3 is CASSQAMGTGPSYGYTF. The CDR3 coding sequence is TGCGCCAGCAGCCAAGCCATGGGGACAGGGCCTTCCTATGGCTACACCTTC.

This chain uses TRBV19 with TRBJ2-7; TRBD1 matches at 9 bases. This CDR3 region has 15 residues. V lost 7 bases to trimming and J lost 0 bases; unmatched junction nucleotides: 7. Germline V lookup: CDR1 LNHDA, CDR2 SQIVND (reference sequence). CDR3 nucleotide sequence: TGTGCCAGTAATCCGGGACAGGGAGTCTCCTACGAGCAGTACTTC. Protein product: CASNPGQGVSYEQYF.

V usage is TRBV5-1 and J usage is TRBJ2-2, with 7 bases that match TRBD2. Per germline, CDR1 SGHRS and CDR2 YFSETQ. The CDR3 runs 15 residues. V dropped 4 bases and J dropped 4; count of bases not matched to a gene: 7. The DNA of the CDR3 is TGCGCCAGCAGCACCCGGACGGGGGGCACCGGGGAGCTGTTTTTT. It is translated as CASSTRTGGTGELFF. Supplemented by reference TRBV5-1 and TRBJ2-2, the full variable domain reads KAGVTQTPRYLIKTRGQQVTLSCSPISGHRSVSWYQQTPGQGLQFLFEYFSETQRNKGNFPGRFSGRQFSNSRSEMNVSTLELGDSALYLCASSTRTGGTGELFFGEGSRLTVL.

The CDR3 coding sequence is TGTGCCAGCAGTGAAATCCGTCCCGGGGAGCTGTTTTTT. It yields the protein CASSEIRPGELFF. The chain employs TRBV6-1 and TRBJ2-2, with unresolved D. Germline CDR1 is MNHNS and CDR2 is SASEGT. The CDR3 consists of 13 residues. Trimming stripped 2 bases from V and 6 bases from J, with 7 bases between.

This clone was seen more than once but under ten times. The chain couples TRBV28 to TRBJ2-7, with 8 bases that match TRBD1. Germline CDR1 and CDR2: MDHEN and SYDVKM. CDR3 length: 13 amino acids. V gave up 5 bases and J gave up 6 bases; unmatched junction bases: 6. The CDR3 nucleotides are TGTGCCAGCAGTAGATCGACAGGGGTCGAGCAGTACTTC. The encoded protein is CASSRSTGVEQYF.

The chain uses TRBV5-1 and TRBJ2-3; D might be TRBD1 (5 bases). Trimming removed 0 bases from V and 1 base from J, with 18 bases in between. Germline-derived CDR1 and CDR2 are SGHRS and YFSETQ. The CDR3 totals 18 residues. CDR3: CASSLGAMAGLRTDTQYF. CDR3 DNA: TGCGCCAGCAGCTTGGGTGCCATGGCAGGGTTACGCACAGATACGCAGTATTTT.

The CDR3 region is CASMWGPDQPQHF. CDR3 DNA: TGCGCCAGCATGTGGGGGCCCGATCAGCCCCAGCATTTT. This chain links TRBV10-2 with TRBJ1-5, with D tentatively TRBD1 (6 bases). In germline, CDR1 is WSHSY, CDR2 SAAADI. The germline V and J ends were trimmed by 7 bases and 5 bases, with 12 bases remaining between them. The CDR3 spans 13 residues.

The chain joins TRBV5-5 to TRBJ2-2; 13 nucleotides match TRBD2. The CDR3 consists of 19 residues. Germline CDR1 reads SGHKS; CDR2 reads YYEKEE (reference sequence). The V gene end was trimmed by 1 base and the J gene end by 0 bases; junction bases not matched to a gene: 6. In DNA, the CDR3 is TGTGCCAGCAGCTTGAGGGGACTAGCGGGGACCCCGAACACCGGGGAGCTGTTTTTT. Translated, it gives CASSLRGLAGTPNTGELFF.

The J gene is TRBJ2-7, the V gene TRBV15, with 8 bases matching TRBD1. CDR1 is LNHNV, CDR2 YYDKDF, per germline (reference sequence). Trimming removed 1 base from V and 7 bases from J; junction bases left unmatched: 9. CDR3 length: 15 residues. The DNA of the CDR3 is TGTGCCACCAGCAGAGGCGATCAGGGGGCTCGAGAGCAGTACTTC. Amino acid sequence: CATSRGDQGAREQYF. Combining the CDR3 with reference TRBV15 and TRBJ2-7 gives the whole variable domain DAMVIQNPRYQVTQFGKPVTLSCSQTLNHNVMYWYQQKSSQAPKLLFHYYDKDFNNEADTPDNFQSRRPNTSFCFLDIRSPGLGDTAMYLCATSRGDQGAREQYFGPGTRLTVT.

This chain joins TRBV18 and TRBJ1-5; 7 bases are shared with TRBD1. This CDR3 is built from 16 residues. With 0 bases clipped from V and 9 bases from J, the junction kept 11 bases outside the gene matches. Per germline, CDR1 KGHSH and CDR2 LQKENI. CDR3 region: CASSPPGTEGIGPQHF. DNA for the CDR3: TGTGCCAGCTCACCACCCGGGACAGAGGGGATAGGGCCCCAGCATTTT. The variable domain in full, with the rest retrieved from reference TRBV18 and TRBJ1-5, is NAGVMQNPRHLVRRRGQEARLRCSPMKGHSHVYWYRQLPEEGLKFMVYLQKENIIDESGMPKERFSAEFPKEGPSILRIQQVVRGDSAAYFCASSPPGTEGIGPQHFGDGTRLSIL.

The gene calls are TRBV28 and TRBJ2-6; 11 bases are a match to TRBD1. The germline gives CDR1 MDHEN, CDR2 SYDVKM. This CDR3 contains 15 residues. The V and J ends lost 9 bases and 4 bases, in that order; junction bases with no gene match: 5. CDR3 region: CASGQGAGGANVLTF. In nucleotides, the CDR3 is TGTGCCAGTGGACAGGGGGCGGGCGGGGCCAACGTCCTGACTTTC. Full variable domain (missing parts from reference TRBV28 and TRBJ2-6): DVKVTQSSRYLVKRTGEKVFLECVQDMDHENMFWYRQDPGLGLRLIYFSYDVKMKEKGDIPEGYSVSREKKERFSLILESASTNQTSMYLCASGQGAGGANVLTFGAGSRLTVL.

V and J are TRBV12-3 or TRBV12-4 and TRBJ2-7; D possibly corresponds to TRBD1 (5 bases). V lost 3 bases to trimming and J lost 2 bases, with 8 bases between them. This CDR3 has 13 residues. The CDR3 loop is CASSFQGTYEQYF. Here the CDR3 DNA reads TGTGCCAGCAGTTTTCAGGGAACCTACGAGCAGTACTTC.

The CDR3 bases are TGTGCCATCAGTGAGTCTCGACAGGGTACCCAGCCCCAGCATTTT. It is translated as CAISESRQGTQPQHF. The chain has TRBV10-3 and TRBJ1-5, with TRBD1 matching over 7 bases. With V trimmed by 0 bases and J by 7 bases, 6 bases remained unmatched. Germline-derived CDR1 and CDR2 are ENHRY and SYGVKD. There are 15 residues in the CDR3.

The V call is TRBV2, the J call TRBJ1-1, with a possible D match to TRBD1 (6 bases). Trimming removed 5 bases from V and 3 bases from J, with 16 bases in between. CDR1 SNHLY and CDR2 FYNNEI come from the germline V gene. The CDR3 is 15 residues long. The CDR3 DNA sequence: TGTGCCAGCAGTTCTGGGACAACTTATGACACTGAAGCTTTCTTT. As protein: CASSSGTTYDTEAFF.

This clone was seen a handful of times. The V gene is TRBV20-1, the J gene TRBJ1-2; no definite D call. The CDR3 loop spans 11 amino acids. Germline lookup yields CDR1 DFQATT and CDR2 SNEGSKA (reference sequence). Trimming shortened V by 4 bases and J by 8 bases, and 11 bases separated the two germline ends. This CDR3 is CSAMSPGGYTF. In nucleotides, the CDR3 is TGCAGTGCTATGTCCCCGGGAGGCTACACCTTC.

The chain couples TRBV11-2 to TRBJ1-1; the match to TRBD1 covers 8 bases. This CDR3 comprises 18 residues. With V trimmed by 4 bases and J by 0 bases, 13 bases remained unmatched. Germline V gene lookup returns CDR1 SGHAT and CDR2 FQNNGV. The CDR3 sequence is CASSYTRGRGFMNTEAFF. The CDR3 bases are TGTGCCAGCAGCTATACCAGGGGGCGCGGTTTTATGAACACTGAAGCTTTCTTT.

V gene TRBV28 combines with J gene TRBJ1-1; 7 positions agree with TRBD1. Germline V gene sequence: CDR1 MDHEN, CDR2 SYDVKM. Trimming removed 4 bases from V and 1 base from J; junction bases left unmatched: 6. This CDR3 comprises 15 residues. In DNA form, the CDR3 reads TGTGCCAGCAGTTCAACCGGGACAGCGAACACTGAAGCTTTCTTT. It translates to CASSSTGTANTEAFF.

The V and J genes are TRBV5-1 and TRBJ2-1; the match to TRBD2 covers 14 bases. The CDR3 runs 16 residues. The junction had 4 bases not matched to a gene; V was cut back by 0 bases and J by 8 bases. From germline, CDR1 is SGHRS and CDR2 YFSETQ. CDR3 coding DNA: TGCGCCAGCAGCTTGGGGCCGGGACTAGCGGGAGATGAGCAGTTCTTC. Translated: CASSLGPGLAGDEQFF.

The chain couples TRBV1 to TRBJ2-4; the table's D call TRBD2 went unverified against the DNA. TRBV1 represents a pseudogene. The CDR3 has 16 residues. The CDR3 reads CTSSQTSGEDKNIQYF. The CDR3, as DNA: TGCACCAGCAGCCAAACTAGCGGGGAGGACAAAAACATTCAGTACTTC.

The chain uses TRBV2 and TRBJ1-5; D may be TRBD1 (5 bases). Germline loops: CDR1 SNHLY, CDR2 FYNNEI. Trimming took 7 bases from V and 3 from J, leaving 10 bases between them. The CDR3 has 13 amino acids. The CDR3 sequence: CASTLQVNQPQHF. In nucleotides, the CDR3 is TGTGCCAGCACTTTACAGGTCAATCAGCCCCAGCATTTT.

This clone was detected only a few times. The chain recombines TRBV3-1 (or the pseudogene TRBV3-2) with TRBJ1-1; unclear D gene. From germline, CDR1 is LGHDT and CDR2 YNNKEL (reference sequence). V shed 5 bases and J shed 7 bases, with 23 bases lying between them. This CDR3 comprises 16 residues. For the CDR3, the DNA is TGTGCCAGCAGCTCAAGAGAGGGTATACCAGGCTTTGAAGCTTTCTTT. It translates to CASSSREGIPGFEAFF.